One T cell receptor beta chain is described in this entry. This sample was taken from a study of blood T cell repertoires in COVID-19. Study details: In each case, the material was cDNA or gDNA derived from T cells, B-cell-depleted T cells, or PBMCs.

Some clones are missing from TCRdb's copy, which holds only in-frame ones; the method was immunoSEQ multiplex PCR. The repertoire holds some 350,000 clones, about 88% seen once, with 2.5% to 3.5% in the top ten. With 1 base clipped from V and 3 bases from J, the junction kept 4 bases outside the gene matches. The CDR3 has 16 residues. Germline V gives CDR1 SGHDT, CDR2 YYEEEE. Individuals drawn from approximately 26 US areas were about 18 to 95 years old. Cohort placement rested on clinical history that participants reported themselves. This sequence joins TRBV5-6 and TRBJ2-3; 11 bases line up with TRBD2. Specimen: PBMCs or T cells enriched from blood (not recorded which). The clonotype comes from a woman aged 25 to 45 who had recovered from COVID-19. This CDR3 reads CASSLLASGRTDTQYF. As DNA, the CDR3 is TGTGCCAGCAGCTTGTTGGCTAGCGGGAGGACAGATACGCAGTATTTT.